The rows below give T cell receptor beta chains drawn from one sample of a study of shared clonotypes between healthy human individuals. Assay used: immunoSEQ multiplex PCR; TCRdb lists only in-frame clones, some missing. The sample has about 2 million clones; about 94% are singletons. The sequenced material came from naive CD8+ T cells sorted from blood. These receptor sequences come from a man aged 18-30 years in good health. The CDR3 runs from the conserved cysteine through the conserved F or W. The D gene is left open where the match is weak. Expanded clones are given a class, and other clones once, few, many or no size at all.

NA,TRBV5-1,TRBJ2-1,NA,TGCGCCAGCAGCCCAGGATGGTTCTCCTACAATGAGCAGTTCTTC,CASSPGWFSYNEQFF
NA,TRBV30,TRBJ1-2,TRBD1,TGTGCCTGGAGCTTCGAGGACAGGGGGTCTGATGGCTACACCTTC,CAWSFEDRGSDGYTF
NA,TRBV6-5,TRBJ2-3,TRBD2,TGTGCCAGCAGTTTCTTACTAGCGGGAGTGGCAGATACGCAGTATTTT,CASSFLLAGVADTQYF
NA,TRBV28,TRBJ2-7,NA,TGTGCCAGCAGTGCGAGCTACGAGCAGTACTTC,CASSASYEQYF
NA,TRBV7-9,TRBJ1-2,NA,TGTGCCAGCAGCTTAAGCGATAGACACCTCTATGGCTACACCTTC,CASSLSDRHLYGYTF
NA,TRBV5-5,TRBJ2-3,NA,TGTGCCAGCAGGGCTACAGGGTATCCATCAGATACGCAGTATTTT,CASRATGYPSDTQYF
NA,TRBV5-1,TRBJ2-1,TRBD2,TGCGCCAGCAGCCTGACTAGCGGGACATACAATGAGCAGTTCTTC,CASSLTSGTYNEQFF
NA,TRBV4-3,TRBJ1-4,TRBD1,TGCGCCAGCAGCCAATCCGGGACAGGCTATGAAAAACTGTTTTTT,CASSQSGTGYEKLFF
NA,TRBV4-1,TRBJ2-7,NA,TGCGCCAGCAGCCAAGAAGGGCTAAGTGCCTACGAGCAGTACTTC,CASSQEGLSAYEQYF
once,TRBV2,TRBJ1-1,NA,TGTGCCAGCCTCTTGGAGGTGAACACTGAAGCTTTCTTT,CASLLEVNTEAFF
NA,TRBV6-1,TRBJ2-7,NA,TGTGCCAGCAGTGGGGGGGCGGGGTTACTCGCGGACGAGCAGTACTTC,CASSGGAGLLADEQYF
NA,TRBV5-4,TRBJ1-2,TRBD1,TGTGCCAGCAGCCTAGACAGGGGGCGATCGGGCTATGGCTACACCTTC,CASSLDRGRSGYGYTF
NA,TRBV5-6,TRBJ2-7,NA,TGTGCCAGCAGCTTTTCGGAATACGAGCAGTACTTC,CASSFSEYEQYF
NA,TRBV2,TRBJ2-1,NA,TGTGCCAGCAGTGGGGGCTCGGGCGCGAGTCCAAAGAGCTCCTACAATGAGCAGTTCTTC,CASSGGSGASPKSSYNEQFF
NA,TRBV4-3,TRBJ1-4,TRBD1,TGCGCCAGCAGCAGGTTGACCGGGACAGGGAACGAAAAACTGTTTTTT,CASSRLTGTGNEKLFF
NA,TRBV4-1,TRBJ2-7,NA,TGCGCCAGCAGCCAAGATTCCGGCCGGGGGAGCGAGCAGTACTTC,CASSQDSGRGSEQYF
NA,TRBV6-6,TRBJ1-1,NA,TGTGCCAGCAGTTACTTTGAAGACGGGATGAACACTGAAGCTTTCTTT,CASSYFEDGMNTEAFF
NA,TRBV7-8,TRBJ2-7,NA,TGTGCCAGCAGCTTAGGTCGGGGATACGAGCAGTACTTC,CASSLGRGYEQYF
NA,TRBV5-1,TRBJ1-4,TRBD1,TGCGCCAGCAGCTTCACCGGGACAGGGGATGAAAAACTGTTTTTT,CASSFTGTGDEKLFF
NA,TRBV11-1,TRBJ2-1,NA,TGTGCCAGCAGGTCGGGTTTAGCATCCGACTACAATGAGCAGTTCTTC,CASRSGLASDYNEQFF
NA,TRBV6-5,TRBJ1-1,NA,TGTGCCAGCAGTTACCCGTCGGATGAAGCTTTCTTT,CASSYPSDEAFF
few,TRBV30,TRBJ2-3,NA,TGTGCCTGGAGTGTAGGGGACACCGACAAAGATACGCAGTATTTT,CAWSVGDTDKDTQYF
NA,TRBV5-5,TRBJ2-7,NA,TGTGCCAGCAGCCGAAGCCCGGCCTACGAGCAGTACTTC,CASSRSPAYEQYF
NA,TRBV25-1,TRBJ2-3,NA,TGTGCCAGCAGTGAAGAGAGGGGAGTCACAGATACGCAGTATTTT,CASSEERGVTDTQYF
NA,TRBV7-8,TRBJ1-5,NA,TGTGCCAGCAGCCCAGTACGGGATAGCAATCAGCCCCAGCATTTT,CASSPVRDSNQPQHF
NA,TRBV4-1,TRBJ1-3,NA,TGCGCCAGCAGCCAAGTTGGGGCAGCTGGAAACACCATATATTTT,CASSQVGAAGNTIYF
once,TRBV4-1,TRBJ2-2,NA,TGCGCCAGCAGCCCTCGATCCACCGGGGAGCTGTTTTTT,CASSPRSTGELFF
NA,TRBV13,TRBJ1-1,NA,TGTGCCAGCAGCTTGAGACTGAACACTGAAGCTTTCTTT,CASSLRLNTEAFF
NA,TRBV6-5,TRBJ1-1,NA,TGTGCCAGCAGAGGTAGAGGGAATGAAGCTTTCTTT,CASRGRGNEAFF
NA,TRBV10-1,TRBJ2-7,NA,TGCGCCAGCAGTGACTCAACAATGGGCTACGAGCAGTACTTC,CASSDSTMGYEQYF
NA,TRBV29-1,TRBJ2-5,NA,TGCAGCGTAGAGACCCCAAACCAAGAGACCCAGTACTTC,CSVETPNQETQYF
NA,TRBV4-1,TRBJ1-4,NA,TGCGCCAGCAGCCCGCCTGACAGGACAACTGCAACTAATGAAAAACTGTTTTTT,CASSPPDRTTATNEKLFF
NA,TRBV27,TRBJ1-6,NA,TGTGCCAGCAGTTTGAGTCCAGGCTCCTATAATTCACCCCTCCACTTT,CASSLSPGSYNSPLHF
NA,TRBV6-5,TRBJ1-2,NA,TGTGCCAGCAGTTACTCGCCGGCCCAACTTGGCTACACCTTC,CASSYSPAQLGYTF
NA,TRBV13,TRBJ2-1,NA,TGTGCCAGCAGCGGCGAGAGCTCCTACAATGAGCAGTTCTTC,CASSGESSYNEQFF
NA,TRBV30,TRBJ2-5,NA,TGTGCCTGGAGTAAAGGCGGCGTCCAAGAGACCCAGTACTTC,CAWSKGGVQETQYF
NA,TRBV5-6,TRBJ2-7,NA,TGTGCCAGCAGCTGGGGGATTGGGGAAGGCTCCTACGAGCAGTACTTC,CASSWGIGEGSYEQYF
NA,TRBV11-2,TRBJ2-2,NA,TGTGCCAGCAGCTTAGGGCCCGGGGAGCTGTTTTTT,CASSLGPGELFF
NA,TRBV30,TRBJ2-2,TRBD2,TGTGCCTTTCCTGTAGCGGGAGAAGGAACCGGGGAGCTGTTTTTT,CAFPVAGEGTGELFF
NA,TRBV10-3,TRBJ1-6,NA,TGTGCCATCAGTGAGTCCGGACAGACGGTTGGGTCACCCCTCCACTTT,CAISESGQTVGSPLHF
NA,TRBV7-9,TRBJ2-1,NA,TGTGCCAGCAGCTTAGAAGGAAGCGTTGAGCAGTTCTTC,CASSLEGSVEQFF